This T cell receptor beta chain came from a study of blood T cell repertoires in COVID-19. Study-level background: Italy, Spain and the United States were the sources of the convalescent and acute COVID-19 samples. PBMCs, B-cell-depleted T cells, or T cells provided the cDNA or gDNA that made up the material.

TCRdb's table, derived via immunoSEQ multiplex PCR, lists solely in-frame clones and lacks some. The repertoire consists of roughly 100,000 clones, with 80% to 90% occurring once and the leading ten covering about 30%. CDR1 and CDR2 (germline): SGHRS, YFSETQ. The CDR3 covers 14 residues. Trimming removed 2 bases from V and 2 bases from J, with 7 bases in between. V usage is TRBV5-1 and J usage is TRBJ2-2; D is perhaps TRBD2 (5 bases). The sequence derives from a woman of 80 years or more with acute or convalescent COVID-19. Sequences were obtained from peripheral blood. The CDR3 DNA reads TGCGCCAGCAGCTTAGCGGCCAACACCGGGGAGCTGTTTTTT. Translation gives CASSLAANTGELFF.